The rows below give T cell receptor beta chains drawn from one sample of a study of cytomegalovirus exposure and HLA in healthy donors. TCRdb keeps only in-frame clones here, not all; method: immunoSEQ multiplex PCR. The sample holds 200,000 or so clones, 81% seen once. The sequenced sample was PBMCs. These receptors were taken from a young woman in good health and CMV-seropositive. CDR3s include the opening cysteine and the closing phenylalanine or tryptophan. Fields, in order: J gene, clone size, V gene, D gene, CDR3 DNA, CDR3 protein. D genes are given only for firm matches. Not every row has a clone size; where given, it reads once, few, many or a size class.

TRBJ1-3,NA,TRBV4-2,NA,TGTGCCAGCAGCCAAGCCGGGGGGGCAGAAAACACCATATATTTT,CASSQAGGAENTIYF
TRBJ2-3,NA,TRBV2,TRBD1,TGTGCCACAAGAGTCGACAGGGGGCTAGATACGCAGTATTTT,CATRVDRGLDTQYF
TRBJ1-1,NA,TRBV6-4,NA,TGTGCCAGCAGTTCACAGGTGGGGACTGAAGCTTTCTTT,CASSSQVGTEAFF
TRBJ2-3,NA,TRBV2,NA,TGTGCCAGCAGGGGGAGAGCCACAGATACGCAGTATTTT,CASRGRATDTQYF
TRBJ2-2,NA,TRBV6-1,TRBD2,TGTGCCAGCAGTTCTAGCGGGGGGAGGGGCGGGGAGCTGTTTTTT,CASSSSGGRGGELFF
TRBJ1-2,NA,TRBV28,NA,TGTGCCAGCACGCCATATGGACAGATCTATGGCTACACCTTC,CASTPYGQIYGYTF
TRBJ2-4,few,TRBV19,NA,TGTGCCAGTAGCCCTGAACTAGCCAAAAACATTCAGTACTTC,CASSPELAKNIQYF
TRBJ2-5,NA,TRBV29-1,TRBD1,TGCAGCGTATCCCTGGGACAGGACCAGAACTTC,CSVSLGQDQNF
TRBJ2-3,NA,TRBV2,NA,TGTGCCAGCAGTGTGGCGGGGGCACAGAAGACGCAGTATTTT,CASSVAGAQKTQYF
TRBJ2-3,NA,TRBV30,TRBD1,TGTGCCTTTCCCGGGACAGGGGGCGCCGATACGCAGTATTTT,CAFPGTGGADTQYF
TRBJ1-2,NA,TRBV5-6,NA,TGTGCCAGCAGCTTGAGGCCAGGGGAACATGGCTACACCTTC,CASSLRPGEHGYTF
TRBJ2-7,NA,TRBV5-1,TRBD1,TGCGCCAGCAGACTGACCCCGACCCGGGACAGGGGTCTCGAGCAGTACTTC,CASRLTPTRDRGLEQYF